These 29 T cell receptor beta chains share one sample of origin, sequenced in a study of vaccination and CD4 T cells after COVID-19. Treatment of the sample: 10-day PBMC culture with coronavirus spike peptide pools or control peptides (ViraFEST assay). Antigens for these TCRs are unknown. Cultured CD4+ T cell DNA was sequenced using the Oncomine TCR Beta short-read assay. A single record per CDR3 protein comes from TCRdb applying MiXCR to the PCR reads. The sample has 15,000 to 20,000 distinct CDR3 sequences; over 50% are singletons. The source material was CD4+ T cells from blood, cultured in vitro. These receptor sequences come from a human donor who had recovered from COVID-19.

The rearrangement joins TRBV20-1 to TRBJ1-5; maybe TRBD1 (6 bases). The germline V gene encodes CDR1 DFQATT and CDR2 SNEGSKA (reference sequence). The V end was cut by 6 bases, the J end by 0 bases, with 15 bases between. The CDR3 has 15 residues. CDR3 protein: CSAFGGGYSNQPQHF. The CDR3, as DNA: TGCAGTGCGTTTGGGGGGGGCTATAGCAATCAGCCCCAGCATTTT.

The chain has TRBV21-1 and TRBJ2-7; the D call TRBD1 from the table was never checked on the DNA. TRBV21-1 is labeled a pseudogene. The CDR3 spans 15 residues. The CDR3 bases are TGTGCCAGCAGCCCCAGGAGGGGGGGGTACTACGAGCAGTACTTC. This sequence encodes CASSPRRGGYYEQYF.

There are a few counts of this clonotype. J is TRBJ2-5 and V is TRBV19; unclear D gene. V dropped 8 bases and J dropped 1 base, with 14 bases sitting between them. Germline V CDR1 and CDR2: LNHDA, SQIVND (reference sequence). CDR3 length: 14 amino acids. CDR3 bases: TGTGCCAGTCGACTGGACGCCAGCCAAGAGACCCAGTACTTC. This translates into CASRLDASQETQYF.

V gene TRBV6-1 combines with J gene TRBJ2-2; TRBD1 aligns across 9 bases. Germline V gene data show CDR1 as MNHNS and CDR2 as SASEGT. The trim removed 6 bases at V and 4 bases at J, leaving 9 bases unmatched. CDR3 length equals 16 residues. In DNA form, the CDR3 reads TGTGCCAGCAGACTAGGGGGACAGGGATTCACCGGGGAGCTGTTTTTT. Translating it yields CASRLGGQGFTGELFF.

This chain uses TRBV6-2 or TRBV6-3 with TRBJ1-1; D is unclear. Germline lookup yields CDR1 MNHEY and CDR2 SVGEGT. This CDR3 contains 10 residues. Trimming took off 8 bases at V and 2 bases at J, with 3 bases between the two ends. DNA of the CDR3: TGTGCCAGCGGAAACACTGAAGCTTTCTTT. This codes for CASGNTEAFF.

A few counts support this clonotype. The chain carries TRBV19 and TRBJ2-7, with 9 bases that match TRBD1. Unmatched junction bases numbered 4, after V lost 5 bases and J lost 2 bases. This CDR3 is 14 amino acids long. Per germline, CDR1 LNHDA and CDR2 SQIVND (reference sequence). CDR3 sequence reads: CASSLGTGTYEQYF. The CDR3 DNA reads TGTGCCAGTAGTTTAGGGACAGGGACCTACGAGCAGTACTTC.

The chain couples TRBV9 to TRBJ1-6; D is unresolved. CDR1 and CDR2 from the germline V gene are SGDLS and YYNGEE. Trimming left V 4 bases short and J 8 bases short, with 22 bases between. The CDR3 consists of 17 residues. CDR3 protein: CASSPGLIRSGDSPLHF. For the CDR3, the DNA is TGTGCCAGCAGCCCTGGACTGATTCGCTCCGGGGATTCACCCCTCCACTTT.

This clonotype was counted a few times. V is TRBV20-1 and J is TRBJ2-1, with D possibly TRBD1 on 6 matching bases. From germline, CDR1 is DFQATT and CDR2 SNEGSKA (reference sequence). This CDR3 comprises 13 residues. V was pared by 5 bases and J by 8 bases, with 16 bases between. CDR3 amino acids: CSALLGASDEQFF. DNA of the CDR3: TGCAGTGCTCTATTGGGGGCGAGCGATGAGCAGTTCTTC.

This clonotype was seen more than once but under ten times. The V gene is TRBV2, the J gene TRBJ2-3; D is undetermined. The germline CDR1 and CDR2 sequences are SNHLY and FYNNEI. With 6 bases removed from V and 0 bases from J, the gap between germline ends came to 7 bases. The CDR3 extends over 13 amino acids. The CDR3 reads CASRSPSTDTQYF. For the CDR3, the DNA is TGTGCCAGCAGGTCACCTAGCACAGATACGCAGTATTTT.

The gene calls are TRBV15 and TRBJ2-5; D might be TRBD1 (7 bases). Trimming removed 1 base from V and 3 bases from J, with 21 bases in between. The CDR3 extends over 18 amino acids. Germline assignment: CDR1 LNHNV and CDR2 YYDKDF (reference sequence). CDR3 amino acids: CATSRGVGGGADKETQYF. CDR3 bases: TGTGCCACCAGCAGAGGGGTTGGAGGGGGCGCGGATAAAGAGACCCAGTACTTC.

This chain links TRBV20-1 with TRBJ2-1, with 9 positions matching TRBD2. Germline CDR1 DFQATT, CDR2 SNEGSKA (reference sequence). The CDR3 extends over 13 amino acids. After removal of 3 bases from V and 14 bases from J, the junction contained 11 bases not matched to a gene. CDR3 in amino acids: CSARTGLAPQEFF. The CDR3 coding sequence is TGCAGTGCTAGGACGGGACTAGCCCCCCAGGAGTTCTTC.

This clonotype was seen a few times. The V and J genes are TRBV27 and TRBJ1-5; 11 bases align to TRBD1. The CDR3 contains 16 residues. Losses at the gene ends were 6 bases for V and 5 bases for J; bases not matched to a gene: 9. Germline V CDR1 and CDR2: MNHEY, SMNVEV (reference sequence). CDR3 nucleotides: TGTGCCAGCAGCCAATTCCCGGGACAGGGGGATCAGCCCCAGCATTTT. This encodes CASSQFPGQGDQPQHF.

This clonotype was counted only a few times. CDR3 nucleotides: TGCAGTTCTACAGGGGGTACTGAGCAGTTCTTC. Its protein product is CSSTGGTEQFF. The chain has TRBV20-1 and TRBJ2-1, with 8 bases fitting TRBD1. Germline trimming cut 8 bases from V and 9 bases from J; bases unmatched to any gene: 6. Per germline, CDR1 DFQATT and CDR2 SNEGSKA (reference sequence). This CDR3 contains 11 residues.

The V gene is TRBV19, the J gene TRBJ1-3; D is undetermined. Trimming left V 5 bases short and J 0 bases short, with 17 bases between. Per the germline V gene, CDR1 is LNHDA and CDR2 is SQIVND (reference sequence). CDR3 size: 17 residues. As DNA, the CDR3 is TGTGCCAGTAGTTCGCAGACCGGCACCATCTCTGGAAACACCATATATTTT. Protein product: CASSSQTGTISGNTIYF.

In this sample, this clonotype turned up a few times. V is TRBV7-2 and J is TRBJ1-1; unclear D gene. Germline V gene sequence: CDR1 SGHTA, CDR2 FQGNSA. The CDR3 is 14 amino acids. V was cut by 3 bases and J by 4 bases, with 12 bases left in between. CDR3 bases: TGTGCCAGCAGCTTGGTTGGAAGGAGCACTGAAGCTTTCTTT. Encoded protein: CASSLVGRSTEAFF.

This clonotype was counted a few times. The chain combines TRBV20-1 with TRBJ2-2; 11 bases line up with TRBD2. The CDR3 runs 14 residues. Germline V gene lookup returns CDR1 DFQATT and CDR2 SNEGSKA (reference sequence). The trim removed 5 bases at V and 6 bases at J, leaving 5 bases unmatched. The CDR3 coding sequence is TGCAGTGCTTCCCTAGCGGGAGGAGCCGGGGAGCTGTTTTTT. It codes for CSASLAGGAGELFF.

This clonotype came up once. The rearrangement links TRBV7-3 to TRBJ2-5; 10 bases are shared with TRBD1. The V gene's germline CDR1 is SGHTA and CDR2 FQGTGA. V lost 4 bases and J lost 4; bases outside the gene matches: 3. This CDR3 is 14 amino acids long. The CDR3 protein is CASSSGTGAETQYF. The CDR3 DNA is TGTGCCAGCAGCTCCGGGACAGGGGCAGAGACCCAGTACTTC.

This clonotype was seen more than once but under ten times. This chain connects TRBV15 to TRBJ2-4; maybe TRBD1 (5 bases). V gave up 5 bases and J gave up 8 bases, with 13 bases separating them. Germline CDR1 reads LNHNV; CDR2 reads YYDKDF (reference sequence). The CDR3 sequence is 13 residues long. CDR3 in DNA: TGTGCCACCAGCCCAAATACAGGAGACATTCAGTACTTC. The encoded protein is CATSPNTGDIQYF.

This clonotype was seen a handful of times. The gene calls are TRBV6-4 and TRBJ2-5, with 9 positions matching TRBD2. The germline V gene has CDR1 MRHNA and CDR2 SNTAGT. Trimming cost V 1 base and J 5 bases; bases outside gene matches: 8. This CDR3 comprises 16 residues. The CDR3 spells CASSDCGSGSCETQYF. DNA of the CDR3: TGTGCCAGCAGTGACTGCGGTAGCGGGAGCTGTGAGACCCAGTACTTC.

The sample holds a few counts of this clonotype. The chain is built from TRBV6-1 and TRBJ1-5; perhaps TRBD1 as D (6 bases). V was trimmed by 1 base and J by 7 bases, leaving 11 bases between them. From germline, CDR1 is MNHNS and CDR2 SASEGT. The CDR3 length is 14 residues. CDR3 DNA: TGTGCCAGCAGTGAAGGGGTGGGGGCACAGCCCCAGCATTTT. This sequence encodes CASSEGVGAQPQHF.

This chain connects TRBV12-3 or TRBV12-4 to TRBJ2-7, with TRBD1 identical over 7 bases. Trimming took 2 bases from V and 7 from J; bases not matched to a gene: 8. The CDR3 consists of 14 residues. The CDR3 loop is CASSLRHRDREQYF. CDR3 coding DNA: TGTGCCAGCAGTTTACGCCACCGGGACAGAGAGCAGTACTTC.

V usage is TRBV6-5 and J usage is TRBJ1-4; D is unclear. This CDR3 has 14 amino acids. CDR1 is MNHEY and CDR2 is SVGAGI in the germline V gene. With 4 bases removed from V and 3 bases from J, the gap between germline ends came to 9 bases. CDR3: CASSWRGPNEKLFF. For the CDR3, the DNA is TGTGCCAGCAGTTGGAGAGGTCCTAATGAAAAACTGTTTTTT.

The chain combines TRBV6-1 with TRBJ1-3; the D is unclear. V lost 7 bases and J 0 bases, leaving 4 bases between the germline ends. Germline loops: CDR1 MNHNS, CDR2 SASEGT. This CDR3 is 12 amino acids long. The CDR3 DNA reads TGTGCCAGCAAAAGCTCTGGAAACACCATATATTTT. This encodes CASKSSGNTIYF.

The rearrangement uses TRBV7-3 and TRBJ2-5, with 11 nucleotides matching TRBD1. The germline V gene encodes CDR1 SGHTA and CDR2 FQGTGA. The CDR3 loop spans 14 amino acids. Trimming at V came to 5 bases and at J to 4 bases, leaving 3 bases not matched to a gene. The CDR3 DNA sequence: TGTGCCAGCAGCCCAGGGACAGGGGGAGAGACCCAGTACTTC. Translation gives CASSPGTGGETQYF.

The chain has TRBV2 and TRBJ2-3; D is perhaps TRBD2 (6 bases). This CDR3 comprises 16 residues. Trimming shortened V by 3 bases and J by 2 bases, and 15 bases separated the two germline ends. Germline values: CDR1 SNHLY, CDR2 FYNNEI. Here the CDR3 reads CASSDNSGPTTDTQYF. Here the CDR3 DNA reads TGTGCCAGCAGTGATAATAGCGGACCAACCACAGATACGCAGTATTTT.

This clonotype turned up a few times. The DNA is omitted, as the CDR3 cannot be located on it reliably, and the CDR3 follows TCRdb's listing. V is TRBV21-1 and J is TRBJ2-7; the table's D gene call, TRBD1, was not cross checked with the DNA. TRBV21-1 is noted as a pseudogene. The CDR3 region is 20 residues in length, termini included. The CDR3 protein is CASSKWGQGIPMIPPGEQYF.

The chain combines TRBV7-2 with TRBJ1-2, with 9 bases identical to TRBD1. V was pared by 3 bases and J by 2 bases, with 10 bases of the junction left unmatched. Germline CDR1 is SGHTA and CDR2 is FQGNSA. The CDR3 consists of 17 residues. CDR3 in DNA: TGTGCCAGCAGCTTTCGGGGACAGGGTTCCCCAAACTATGGCTACACCTTC. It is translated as CASSFRGQGSPNYGYTF. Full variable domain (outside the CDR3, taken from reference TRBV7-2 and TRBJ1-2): GAGVSQSPSNKVTEKGKDVELRCDPISGHTALYWYRQSLGQGLEFLIYFQGNSAPDKSGLPSDRFSAERTGGSVSTLTIQRTQQEDSAVYLCASSFRGQGSPNYGYTFGSGTRLTVV.

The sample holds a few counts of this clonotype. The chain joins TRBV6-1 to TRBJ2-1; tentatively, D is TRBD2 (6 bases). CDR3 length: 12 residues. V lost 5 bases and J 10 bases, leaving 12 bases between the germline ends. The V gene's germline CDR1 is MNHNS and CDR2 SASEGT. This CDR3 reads CASSIPAGEQFF. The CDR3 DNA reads TGTGCCAGCAGTATACCTGCGGGGGAGCAGTTCTTC.

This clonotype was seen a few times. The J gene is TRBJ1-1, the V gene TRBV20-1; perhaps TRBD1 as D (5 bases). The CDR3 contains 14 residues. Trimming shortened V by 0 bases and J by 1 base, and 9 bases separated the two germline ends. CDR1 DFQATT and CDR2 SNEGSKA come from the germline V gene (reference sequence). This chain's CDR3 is CSARDGHPNTEAFF. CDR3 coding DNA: TGCAGTGCTAGAGATGGACACCCGAACACTGAAGCTTTCTTT.